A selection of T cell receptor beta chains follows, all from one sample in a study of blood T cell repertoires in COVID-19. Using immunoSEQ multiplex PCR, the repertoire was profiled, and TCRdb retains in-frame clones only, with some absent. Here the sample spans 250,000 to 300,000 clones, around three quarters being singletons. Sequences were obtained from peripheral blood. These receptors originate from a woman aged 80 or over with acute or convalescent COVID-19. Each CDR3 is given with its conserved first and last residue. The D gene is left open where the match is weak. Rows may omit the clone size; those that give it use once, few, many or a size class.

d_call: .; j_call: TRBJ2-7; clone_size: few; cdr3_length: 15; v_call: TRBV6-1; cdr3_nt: TGTGCCAGCAGTGAAGCGAGACAGGTTTCCTACGAGCAGTACTTC; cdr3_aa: CASSEARQVSYEQYF
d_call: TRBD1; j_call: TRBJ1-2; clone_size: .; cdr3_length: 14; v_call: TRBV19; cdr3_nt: TGTGCCAGTAGTTCCACTCAGGGGGCAGATGGCTACACCTTC; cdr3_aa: CASSSTQGADGYTF
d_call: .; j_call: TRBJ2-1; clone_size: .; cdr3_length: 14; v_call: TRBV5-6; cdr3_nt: TGTGCCAGCAGCTTACGGGAGAATTTGGCTGAGCAGTTCTTC; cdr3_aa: CASSLRENLAEQFF
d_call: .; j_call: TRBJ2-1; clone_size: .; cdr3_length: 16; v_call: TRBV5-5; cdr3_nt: TGTGCCAGCAGCTTTAGCACAGGCGGTTTGGTTGATGAGCAGTTCTTC; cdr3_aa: CASSFSTGGLVDEQFF
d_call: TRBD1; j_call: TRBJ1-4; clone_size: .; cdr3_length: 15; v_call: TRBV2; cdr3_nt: TGTGCCAGCAGTGAACAGGGGGCGCCGAGTGAAAAACTGTTTTTT; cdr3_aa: CASSEQGAPSEKLFF
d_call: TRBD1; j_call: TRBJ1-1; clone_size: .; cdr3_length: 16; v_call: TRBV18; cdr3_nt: TGTGCCAGCTCACCACCGAATCGACAGGGGAACACTGAAGCTTTCTTT; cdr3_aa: CASSPPNRQGNTEAFF
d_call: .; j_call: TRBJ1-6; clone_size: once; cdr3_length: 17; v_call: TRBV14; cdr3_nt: TGTGCCAGCAGCCAAGATTTCGGGGTAGGGTATAATTCACCCCTCCACTTT; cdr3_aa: CASSQDFGVGYNSPLHF
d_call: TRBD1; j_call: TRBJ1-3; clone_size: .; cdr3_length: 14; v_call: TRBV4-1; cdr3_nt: TGCGCCAGCAGCCAAATGACAGGGGGGAACACCATATATTTT; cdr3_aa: CASSQMTGGNTIYF
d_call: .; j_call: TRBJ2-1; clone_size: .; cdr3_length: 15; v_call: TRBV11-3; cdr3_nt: TGTGCCAGCAGCTTAGAACAGGGCGCCTACAATGAGCAGTTCTTC; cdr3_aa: CASSLEQGAYNEQFF
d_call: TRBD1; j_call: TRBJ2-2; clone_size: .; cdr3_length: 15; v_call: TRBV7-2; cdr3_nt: TGTGCCAGCAGCTTAGGACAGGGCTCCACCGGGGAGCTGTTTTTT; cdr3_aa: CASSLGQGSTGELFF
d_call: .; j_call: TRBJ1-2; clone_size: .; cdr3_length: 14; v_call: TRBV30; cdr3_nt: TGTGCCTGGAGACGCACAGGGTTTTCCTATGGCTACACCTTC; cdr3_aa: CAWRRTGFSYGYTF
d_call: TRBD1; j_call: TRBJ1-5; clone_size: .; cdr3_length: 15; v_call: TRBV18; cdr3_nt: TGTGCCAGCTCACCAGAGGGACAGTCGAGGCAGCCCCAGCATTTT; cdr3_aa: CASSPEGQSRQPQHF
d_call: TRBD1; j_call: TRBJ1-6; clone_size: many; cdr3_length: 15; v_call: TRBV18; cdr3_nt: TGTGCCAGCTCACCGGGACAGGGGGGTAATTCACCCCTCCACTTT; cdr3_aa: CASSPGQGGNSPLHF
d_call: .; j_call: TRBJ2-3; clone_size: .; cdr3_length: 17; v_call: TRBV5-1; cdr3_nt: TGCGCCAGCAGCCGACCCCCGGGTTCCCCCAGCACAGATACGCAGTATTTT; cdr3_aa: CASSRPPGSPSTDTQYF
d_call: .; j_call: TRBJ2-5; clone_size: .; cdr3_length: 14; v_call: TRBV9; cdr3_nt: TGTGCCAGCAGCTCAGACCCGAGGGGGGAGACCCAGTACTTC; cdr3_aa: CASSSDPRGETQYF
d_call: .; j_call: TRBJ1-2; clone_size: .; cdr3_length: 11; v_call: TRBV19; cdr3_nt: TGTGCCGTGGGCCGGAACTATGGCTACACCTTC; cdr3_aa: CAVGRNYGYTF
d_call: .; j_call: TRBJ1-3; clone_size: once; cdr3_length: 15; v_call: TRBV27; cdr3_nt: TGTGCCAGCAGTCCTCGGGATCTCTCTGGAAACACCATATATTTT; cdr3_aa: CASSPRDLSGNTIYF
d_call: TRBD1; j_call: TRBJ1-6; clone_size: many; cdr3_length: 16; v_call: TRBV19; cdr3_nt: TGTGCCAGTAGAACAGGGGTTCGTCTCTTTAATTCACCCCTCCACTTT; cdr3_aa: CASRTGVRLFNSPLHF
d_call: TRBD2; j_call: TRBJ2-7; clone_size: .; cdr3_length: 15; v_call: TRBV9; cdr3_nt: TGTGCCAGCAGCGTCGGGACTAGCGGGATCTACGAGCAGTACTTC; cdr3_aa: CASSVGTSGIYEQYF
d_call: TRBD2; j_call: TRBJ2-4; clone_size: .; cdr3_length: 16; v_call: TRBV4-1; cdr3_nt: TGCGCCAGCAGCCAAAACCCGGGAGGGCCTAAAAACATTCAGTACTTC; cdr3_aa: CASSQNPGGPKNIQYF
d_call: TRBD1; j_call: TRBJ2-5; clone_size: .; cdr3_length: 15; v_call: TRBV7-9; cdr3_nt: TGTGCCAGCAGCTACGGACAGGTTGGATGGGAGACCCAGTACTTC; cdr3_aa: CASSYGQVGWETQYF
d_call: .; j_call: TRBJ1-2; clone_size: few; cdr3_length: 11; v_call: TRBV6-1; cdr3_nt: TGTGCCAGCAGTGAAACAGATGGCTACACCTTC; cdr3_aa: CASSETDGYTF
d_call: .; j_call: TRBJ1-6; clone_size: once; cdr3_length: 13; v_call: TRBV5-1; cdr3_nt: TGCGCCAGCAGCGCCGGTACCAATTCACCCCTCCACTTT; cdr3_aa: CASSAGTNSPLHF
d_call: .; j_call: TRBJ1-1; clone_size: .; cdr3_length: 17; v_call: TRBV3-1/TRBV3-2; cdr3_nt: TGTGCCAGCAGGCTGACCGGGGGATCGATGATGGGAACTGAAGCTTTCTTT; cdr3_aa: CASRLTGGSMMGTEAFF
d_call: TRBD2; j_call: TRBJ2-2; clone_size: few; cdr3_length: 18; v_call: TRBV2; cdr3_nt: TGTGCCAGCAGTCAACCGGGACTAGCGGGAGCGAGGGCCGGGGAGCTGTTTTTT; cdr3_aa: CASSQPGLAGARAGELFF
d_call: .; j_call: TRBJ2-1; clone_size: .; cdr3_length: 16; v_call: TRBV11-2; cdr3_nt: TGTGCCAGCAGCTTAGTCGCGGGTTTGGGAACCAATGAGCAGTTCTTC; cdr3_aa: CASSLVAGLGTNEQFF
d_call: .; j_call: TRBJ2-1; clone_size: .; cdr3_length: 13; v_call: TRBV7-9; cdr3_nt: TGTGCCAGCATAGAGAGCTCCTACAATGAGCAGTTCTTC; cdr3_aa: CASIESSYNEQFF
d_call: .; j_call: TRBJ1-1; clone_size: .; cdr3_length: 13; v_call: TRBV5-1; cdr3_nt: TGCGCCAGCAGCTCTGGACAGAACACTGAAGCTTTCTTT; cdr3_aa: CASSSGQNTEAFF
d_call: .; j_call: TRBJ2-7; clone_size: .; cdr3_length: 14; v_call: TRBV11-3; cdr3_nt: TGTGCCAGCAGCAAACCCGGGGGATCCGGGGAGCAGTACTTC; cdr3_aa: CASSKPGGSGEQYF